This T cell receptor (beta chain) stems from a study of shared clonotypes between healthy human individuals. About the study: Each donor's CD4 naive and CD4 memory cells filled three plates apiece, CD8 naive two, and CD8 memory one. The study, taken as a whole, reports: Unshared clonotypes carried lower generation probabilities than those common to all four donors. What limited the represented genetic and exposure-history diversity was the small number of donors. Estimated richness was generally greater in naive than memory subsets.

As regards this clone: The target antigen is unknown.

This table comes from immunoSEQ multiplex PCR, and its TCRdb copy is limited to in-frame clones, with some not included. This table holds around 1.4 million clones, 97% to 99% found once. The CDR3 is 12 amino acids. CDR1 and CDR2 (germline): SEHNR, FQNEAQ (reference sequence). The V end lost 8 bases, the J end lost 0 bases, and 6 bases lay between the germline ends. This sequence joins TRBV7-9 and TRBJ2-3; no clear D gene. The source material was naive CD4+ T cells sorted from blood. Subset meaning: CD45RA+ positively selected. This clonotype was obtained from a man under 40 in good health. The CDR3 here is CASRRSTDTQYF. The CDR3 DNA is TGTGCCAGCCGGCGGAGCACAGATACGCAGTATTTT.